The clone carrying this T cell receptor beta chain was seen at least ten times. Germline-derived CDR1 and CDR2 are MDHEN and SYDVKM. The V segment lost 8 bases and the J segment 2 bases; nucleotides outside the gene matches: 0. The CDR3 sequence is 11 residues long. The data originate from a study of blood T cells in healthy people across ages. Using a J-beta primer mix together with a sample-barcoded 5' primer, a second PCR was run for about 6 to 12 cycles. Every cDNA was tagged by a template-switch adaptor with 12 random nucleotides. Using its own MiXCR run on the 5' RACE reads, TCRdb lists one record per CDR3 protein. The sample records about 670,000 distinct CDR3 sequences, approximately 52% being singletons.

The V and J genes are TRBV28 and TRBJ2-7, with TRBD1 matching over 7 bases. Source material: blood. This TCR was recovered from a woman older than 75 in good health. The CDR3 DNA follows: TGTGCCAGCGGGACAGCCTACGAGCAGTACTTC. It encodes CASGTAYEQYF.